This TCR beta chain comes out of a study of CD8+CD57+ T cells in acquired aplastic anemia. The template used for profiling TCR beta VDJ and CDR3 was genomic DNA. Using its own MiXCR run on the reads, TCRdb lists one record per CDR3 protein. Of approximately 200,000 distinct CDR3 sequences in the sample, around 60% are singletons; the top ten hold over 25%. The CDR3 is made up of 13 amino acids. The sequencing input was sorted CD4+, CD8+, or CD8+CD57+ T cells (not recorded which) from PBMCs. V and J are TRBV12-3 or TRBV12-4 and TRBJ2-2; no clear D. The sequence was obtained from a human donor in good health. DNA of the CDR3: TGTGCTAGTGGTACGAGGCTGGCCGGGGAGCTGTTTTTT. Protein: CASGTRLAGELFF.